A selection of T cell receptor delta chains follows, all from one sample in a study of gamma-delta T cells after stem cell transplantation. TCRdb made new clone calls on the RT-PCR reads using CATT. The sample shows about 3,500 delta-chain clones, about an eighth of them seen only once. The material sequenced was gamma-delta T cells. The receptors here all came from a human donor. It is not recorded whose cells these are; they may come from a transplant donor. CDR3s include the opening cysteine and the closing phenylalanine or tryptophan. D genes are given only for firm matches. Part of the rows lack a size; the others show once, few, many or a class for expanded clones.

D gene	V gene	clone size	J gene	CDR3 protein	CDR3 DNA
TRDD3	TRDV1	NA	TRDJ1	CALGGSPSPWGIQADKLIF	TGTGCTCTTGGGGGGTCCCCTTCCCCCTGGGGGATACAGGCCGATAAACTCATCTTT
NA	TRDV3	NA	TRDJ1	CAFNPHRGLPDKLIF	TGTGCCTTTAATCCCCACCGGGGACTACCCGATAAACTCATCTTT
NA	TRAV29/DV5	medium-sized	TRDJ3	CAARSSYLGWGRSWDTRQMFF	TGTGCAGCAAGATCTTCCTACTTGGGCTGGGGGCGGTCCTGGGACACCCGACAGATGTTTTTC
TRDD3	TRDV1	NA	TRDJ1	CALGEPLFQVLGALDKLIF	TGTGCTCTTGGGGAACCCCTGTTCCAAGTACTGGGGGCGCTCGATAAACTCATCTTT
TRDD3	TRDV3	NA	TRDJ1	CAFRQNTGGSTPPKLIF	TGTGCCTTTAGGCAGAATACTGGGGGATCCACCCCCCCCAAACTCATCTTT
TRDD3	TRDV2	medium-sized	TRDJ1	CACDTRGLLGDNTDKLIF	TGTGCCTGTGACACCAGGGGTTTACTGGGGGATAACACCGATAAACTCATCTTT
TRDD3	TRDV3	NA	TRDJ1	CASKGIRYYTDKLIF	TGTGCCTCAAAGGGGATACGCTATTACACCGATAAACTCATCTTT
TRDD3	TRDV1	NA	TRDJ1	CALGVAWGIEGTKLIF	TGTGCTCTTGGGGTCGCCTGGGGGATAGAGGGGACTAAACTCATCTTT
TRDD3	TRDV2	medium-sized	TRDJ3	CACDTFTGGYADWDTRQMFF	TGTGCCTGTGACACATTTACTGGGGGATACGCGGATTGGGACACCCGACAGATGTTTTTC
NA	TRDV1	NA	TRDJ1	CALGELSRPEVLYTDKLIF	TGTGCTCTTGGGGAACTTTCCAGACCAGAGGTGCTGTACACCGATAAACTCATCTTT
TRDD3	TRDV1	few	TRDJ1	CALGGLRGPTKDTRGTDKLIF	TGTGCTCTTGGGGGCCTGCGGGGGCCTACGAAGGATACGCGAGGCACCGATAAACTCATCTTT
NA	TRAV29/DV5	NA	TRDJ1	CAASVAGGYTDKLIF	TGTGCAGCAAGCGTGGCCGGAGGTTACACCGATAAACTCATCTTT
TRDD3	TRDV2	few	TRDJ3	CACDTKWGIRGTISWDTRQMFF	TGTGCCTGTGACACGAAGTGGGGGATACGCGGGACCATCTCCTGGGACACCCGACAGATGTTTTTC
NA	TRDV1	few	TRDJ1	CALGEQLPTILSITDKLIF	TGTGCTCTTGGGGAACAGCTCCCTACGATACTGTCTATAACCGATAAACTCATCTTT
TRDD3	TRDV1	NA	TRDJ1	CALGVPSYLSTGGYAPTDKLIF	TGTGCTCTTGGGGTTCCTTCCTACCTAAGTACTGGGGGATACGCCCCGACCGATAAACTCATCTTT
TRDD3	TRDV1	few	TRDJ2	CALGELNGYASLTAQLFF	TGTGCTCTTGGGGAACTCAACGGATACGCTTCTTTGACAGCACAACTCTTCTTT
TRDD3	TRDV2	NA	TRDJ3	CACDRPSPVLGDRSWDTRQMFF	TGTGCCTGTGACAGGCCTTCTCCCGTACTGGGGGATCGCTCCTGGGACACCCGACAGATGTTTTTC
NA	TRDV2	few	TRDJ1	CACDPHLSYMDWYGPDKLIF	TGTGCCTGTGACCCCCACTTATCCTACATGGATTGGTACGGCCCCGATAAACTCATCTTT
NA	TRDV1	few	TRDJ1	CALGELPLQRFYKLIF	TGTGCTCTTGGGGAACTCCCCCTACAACGATTTTATAAACTCATCTTT
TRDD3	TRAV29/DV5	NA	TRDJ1	CAAIPVIVAGGSRRRTDKLIF	TGTGCAGCAATTCCGGTGATCGTAGCCGGGGGATCGAGGAGGAGGACCGATAAACTCATCTTT
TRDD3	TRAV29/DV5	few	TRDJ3	CAARALGIRTHSSWDTRQMFF	TGTGCAGCAAGGGCCCTGGGGATAAGAACCCACAGCTCCTGGGACACCCGACAGATGTTTTTC
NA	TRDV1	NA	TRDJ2	CALGELQLLASTAQLFF	TGTGCTCTTGGGGAACTTCAGCTACTGGCGTCGACAGCACAACTCTTCTTT
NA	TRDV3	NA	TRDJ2	CAPVLGHRGLTAQLFF	TGTGCCCCAGTACTGGGACATAGGGGCCTGACAGCACAACTCTTCTTT
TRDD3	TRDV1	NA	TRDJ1	CALGDFGAAHTGGYANTDKLIF	TGTGCTCTTGGAGACTTTGGGGCCGCCCATACTGGGGGATACGCGAACACCGATAAACTCATCTTT
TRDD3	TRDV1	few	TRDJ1	CALGELCGTPSPGGLDKLIF	TGTGCTCTTGGGGAACTTTGCGGTACGCCCTCACCTGGGGGACTGGATAAACTCATCTTT
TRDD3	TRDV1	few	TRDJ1	CALGEGPKSYRGDTYGDKLIF	TGTGCTCTTGGGGAAGGGCCCAAATCCTACCGGGGGGATACCTACGGCGATAAACTCATCTTT
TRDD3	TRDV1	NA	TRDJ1	CALGEKAFIYWGIHPDKLIF	TGTGCTCTTGGGGAAAAGGCGTTTATCTACTGGGGGATACACCCCGATAAACTCATCTTT